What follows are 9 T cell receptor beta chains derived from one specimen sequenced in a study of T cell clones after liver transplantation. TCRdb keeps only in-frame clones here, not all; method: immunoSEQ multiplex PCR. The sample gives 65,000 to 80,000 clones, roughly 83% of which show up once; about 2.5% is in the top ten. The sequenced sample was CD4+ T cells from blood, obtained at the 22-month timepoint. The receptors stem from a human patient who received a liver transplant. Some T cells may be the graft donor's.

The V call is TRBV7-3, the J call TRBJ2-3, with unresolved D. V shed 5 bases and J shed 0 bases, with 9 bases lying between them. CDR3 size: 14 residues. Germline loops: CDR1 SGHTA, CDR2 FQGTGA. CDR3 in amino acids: CASSATQSTDTQYF. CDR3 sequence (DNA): TGTGCCAGCAGCGCAACTCAGAGCACAGATACGCAGTATTTT.

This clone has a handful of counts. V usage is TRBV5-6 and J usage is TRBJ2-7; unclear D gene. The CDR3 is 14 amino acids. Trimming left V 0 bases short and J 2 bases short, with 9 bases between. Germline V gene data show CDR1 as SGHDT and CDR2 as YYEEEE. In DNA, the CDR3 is TGTGCCAGCAGCTTGGTTGAAATCGCCTACGAGCAGTACTTC. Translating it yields CASSLVEIAYEQYF. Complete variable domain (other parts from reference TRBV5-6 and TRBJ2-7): DAGVTQSPTHLIKTRGQQVTLRCSPKSGHDTVSWYQQALGQGPQFIFQYYEEEERQRGNFPDRFSGHQFPNYSSELNVNALLLGDSALYLCASSLVEIAYEQYFGPGTRLTVT.

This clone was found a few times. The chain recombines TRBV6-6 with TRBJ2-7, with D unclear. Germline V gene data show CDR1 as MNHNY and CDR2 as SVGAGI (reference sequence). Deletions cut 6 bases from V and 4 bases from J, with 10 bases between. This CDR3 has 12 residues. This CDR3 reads CASSKKIYEQYF. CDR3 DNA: TGTGCCAGCAGCAAGAAAATTTACGAGCAGTACTTC.

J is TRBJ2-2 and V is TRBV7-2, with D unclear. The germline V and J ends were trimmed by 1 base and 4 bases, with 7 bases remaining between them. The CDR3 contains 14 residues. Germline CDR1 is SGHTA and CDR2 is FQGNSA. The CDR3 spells CASSLGHGTGELFF. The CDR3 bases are TGTGCCAGCAGCTTAGGGCACGGCACCGGGGAGCTGTTTTTT.

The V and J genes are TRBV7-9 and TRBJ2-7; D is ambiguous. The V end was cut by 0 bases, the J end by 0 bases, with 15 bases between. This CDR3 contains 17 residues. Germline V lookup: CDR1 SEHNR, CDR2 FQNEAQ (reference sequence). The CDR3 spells CASSLAQWAGSSYEQYF. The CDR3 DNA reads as TGTGCCAGCAGCTTAGCTCAATGGGCCGGCAGCTCCTACGAGCAGTACTTC.

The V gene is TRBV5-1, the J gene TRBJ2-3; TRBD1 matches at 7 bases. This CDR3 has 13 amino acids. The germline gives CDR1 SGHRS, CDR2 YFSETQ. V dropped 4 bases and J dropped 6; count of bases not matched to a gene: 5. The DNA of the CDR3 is TGCGCCAGCAGCGTCCAACAGGGGGATACGCAGTATTTT. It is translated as CASSVQQGDTQYF. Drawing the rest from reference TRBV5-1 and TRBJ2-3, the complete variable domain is KAGVTQTPRYLIKTRGQQVTLSCSPISGHRSVSWYQQTPGQGLQFLFEYFSETQRNKGNFPGRFSGRQFSNSRSEMNVSTLELGDSALYLCASSVQQGDTQYFGPGTRLTVL.

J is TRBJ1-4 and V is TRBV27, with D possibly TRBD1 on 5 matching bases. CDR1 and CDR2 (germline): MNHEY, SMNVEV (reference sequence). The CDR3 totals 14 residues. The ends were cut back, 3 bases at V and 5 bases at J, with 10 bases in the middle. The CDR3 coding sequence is TGTGCCAGCAGTTTTCCGGGACGGAATGAAAAACTGTTTTTT. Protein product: CASSFPGRNEKLFF. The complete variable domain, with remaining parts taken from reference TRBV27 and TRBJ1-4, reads EAQVTQNPRYLITVTGKKLTVTCSQNMNHEYMSWYRQDPGLGLRQIYYSMNVEVTDKGDVPEGYKVSRKEKRNFPLILESPSPNQTSLYFCASSFPGRNEKLFFGSGTQLSVL.

The CDR3 here is CASSLDGRAGDEQFF. CDR3 nucleotide sequence: TGTGCCAGCAGTTTGGACGGGAGGGCCGGGGATGAGCAGTTCTTC. This chain joins TRBV28 and TRBJ2-1; 8 nucleotides match TRBD2. The germline gives CDR1 MDHEN, CDR2 SYDVKM. J was trimmed by 8 bases and V by 3 bases; bases with no gene match: 9. The CDR3 is made up of 15 amino acids.

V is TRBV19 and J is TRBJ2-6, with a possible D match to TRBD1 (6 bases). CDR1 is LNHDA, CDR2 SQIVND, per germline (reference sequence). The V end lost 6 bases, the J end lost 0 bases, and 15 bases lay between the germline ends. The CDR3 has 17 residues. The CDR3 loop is CASSASGASSGANVLTF. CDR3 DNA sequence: TGTGCCAGTAGCGCGTCAGGGGCCAGCTCTGGGGCCAACGTCCTGACTTTC.